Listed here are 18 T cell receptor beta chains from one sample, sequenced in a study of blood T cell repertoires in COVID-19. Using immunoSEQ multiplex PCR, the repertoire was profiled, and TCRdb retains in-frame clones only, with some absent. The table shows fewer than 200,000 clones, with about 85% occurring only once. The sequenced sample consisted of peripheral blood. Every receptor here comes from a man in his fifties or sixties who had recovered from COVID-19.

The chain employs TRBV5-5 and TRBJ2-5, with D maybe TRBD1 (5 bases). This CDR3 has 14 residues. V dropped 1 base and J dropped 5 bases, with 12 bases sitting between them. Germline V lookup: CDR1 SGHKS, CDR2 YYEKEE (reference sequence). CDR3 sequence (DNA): TGTGCCAGCAGCTTGAGGGGTGTTACGGAGACCCAGTACTTC. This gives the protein CASSLRGVTETQYF.

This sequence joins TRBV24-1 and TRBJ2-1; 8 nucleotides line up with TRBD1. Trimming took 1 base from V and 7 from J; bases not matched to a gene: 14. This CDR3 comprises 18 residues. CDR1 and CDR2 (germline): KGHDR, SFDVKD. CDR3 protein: CATSDFMASDRDFNEQFF. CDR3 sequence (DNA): TGTGCCACCAGTGATTTTATGGCCTCGGACAGGGATTTTAATGAGCAGTTCTTC.

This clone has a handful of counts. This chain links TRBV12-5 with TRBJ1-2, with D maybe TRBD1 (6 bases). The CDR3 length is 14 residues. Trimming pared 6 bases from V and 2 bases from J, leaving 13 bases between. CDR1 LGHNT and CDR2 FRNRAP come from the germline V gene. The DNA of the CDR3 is TGTGCTAGTGGCCAGGGGTCCTCCAACTATGGCTACACCTTC. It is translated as CASGQGSSNYGYTF.

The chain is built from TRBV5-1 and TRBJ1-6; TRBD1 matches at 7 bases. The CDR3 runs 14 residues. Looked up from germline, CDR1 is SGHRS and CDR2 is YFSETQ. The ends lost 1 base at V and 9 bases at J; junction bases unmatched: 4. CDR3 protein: CASSLTGDSSPLHF. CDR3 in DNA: TGCGCCAGCAGCTTGACAGGGGACAGTTCACCCCTCCACTTT.

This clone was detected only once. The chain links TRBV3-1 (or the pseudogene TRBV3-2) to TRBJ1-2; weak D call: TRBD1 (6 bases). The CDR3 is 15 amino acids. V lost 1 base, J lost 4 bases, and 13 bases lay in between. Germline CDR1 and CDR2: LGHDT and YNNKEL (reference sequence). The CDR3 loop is CASSQGAGQSYGYTF. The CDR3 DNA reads TGTGCCAGCAGCCAAGGAGCCGGACAGTCCTATGGCTACACCTTC.

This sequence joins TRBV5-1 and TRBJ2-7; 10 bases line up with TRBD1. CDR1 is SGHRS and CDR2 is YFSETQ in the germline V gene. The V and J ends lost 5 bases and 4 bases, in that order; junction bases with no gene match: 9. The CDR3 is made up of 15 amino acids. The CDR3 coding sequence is TGCGCCAGCAGACCTAGACAGGGGGCTGGATACGAGCAGTACTTC. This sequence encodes CASRPRQGAGYEQYF.

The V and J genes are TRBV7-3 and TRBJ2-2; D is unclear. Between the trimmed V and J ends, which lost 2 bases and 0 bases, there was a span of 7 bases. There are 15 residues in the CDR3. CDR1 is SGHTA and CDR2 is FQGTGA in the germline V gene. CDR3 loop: CASSLLATNTGELFF. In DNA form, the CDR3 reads TGTGCCAGCAGCTTATTAGCCACGAACACCGGGGAGCTGTTTTTT.

The CDR3 sequence is CASTVLDRDMNGYTF. The CDR3 DNA follows: TGTGCCAGTACCGTACTGGACAGGGATATGAATGGCTACACCTTC. The J gene is TRBJ1-2, the V gene TRBV19; 8 positions agree with TRBD1. The length of the CDR3 is 15 residues. Germline values: CDR1 LNHDA, CDR2 SQIVND (reference sequence). With 7 bases clipped from V and 6 bases from J, the junction kept 13 bases outside the gene matches.

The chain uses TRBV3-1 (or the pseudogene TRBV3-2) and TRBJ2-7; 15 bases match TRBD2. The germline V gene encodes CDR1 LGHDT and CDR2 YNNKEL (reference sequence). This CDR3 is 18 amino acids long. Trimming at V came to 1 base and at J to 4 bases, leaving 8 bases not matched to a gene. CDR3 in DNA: TGTGCCAGCAGCCAAGTCTGGGGGACTAGCGGGGGGTGTTACGAGCAGTACTTC. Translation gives CASSQVWGTSGGCYEQYF.

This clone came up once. The CDR3 loop is CASSLDRQEQYF. In DNA form, the CDR3 reads TGTGCCAGCAGCTTAGATAGACAGGAGCAGTACTTC. The chain employs TRBV11-1 and TRBJ2-7, with D perhaps TRBD1 (5 bases). There are 12 residues in the CDR3. Germline lookup yields CDR1 SGHAT and CDR2 FQDESV (reference sequence). V lost 1 base, J lost 7 bases, and 8 bases lay in between.

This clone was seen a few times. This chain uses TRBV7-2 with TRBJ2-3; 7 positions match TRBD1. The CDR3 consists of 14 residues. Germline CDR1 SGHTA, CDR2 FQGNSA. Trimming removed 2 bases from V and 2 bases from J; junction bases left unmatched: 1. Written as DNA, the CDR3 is TGTGCCAGCAGCTTAAGGGGGCTCACAGATACGCAGTATTTT. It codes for CASSLRGLTDTQYF.

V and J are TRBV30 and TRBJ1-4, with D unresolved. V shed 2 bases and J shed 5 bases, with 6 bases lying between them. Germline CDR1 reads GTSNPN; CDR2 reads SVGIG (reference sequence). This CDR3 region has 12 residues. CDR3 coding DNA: TGTGCCTGGAGTAGCGTGAATGAAAAACTGTTTTTT. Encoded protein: CAWSSVNEKLFF.

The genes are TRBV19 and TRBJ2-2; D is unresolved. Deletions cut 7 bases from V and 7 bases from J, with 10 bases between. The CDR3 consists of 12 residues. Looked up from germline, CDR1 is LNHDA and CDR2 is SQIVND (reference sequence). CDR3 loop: CASKQPYGELFF. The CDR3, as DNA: TGTGCCAGTAAACAGCCATACGGGGAGCTGTTTTTT.

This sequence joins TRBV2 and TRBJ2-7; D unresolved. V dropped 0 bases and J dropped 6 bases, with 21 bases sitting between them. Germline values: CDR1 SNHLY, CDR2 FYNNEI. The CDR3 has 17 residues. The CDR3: CASSEAPRSLRVREQYF. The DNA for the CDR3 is TGTGCCAGCAGTGAAGCCCCCCGTTCCCTTCGGGTGCGCGAGCAGTACTTC.

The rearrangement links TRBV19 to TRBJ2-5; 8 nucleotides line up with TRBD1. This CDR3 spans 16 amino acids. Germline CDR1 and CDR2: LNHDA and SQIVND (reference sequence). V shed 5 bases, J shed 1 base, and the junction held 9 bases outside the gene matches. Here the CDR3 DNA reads TGTGCCAGTAGTCCCCCACAGGGGGAAATCCAAGAGACCCAGTACTTC. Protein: CASSPPQGEIQETQYF.

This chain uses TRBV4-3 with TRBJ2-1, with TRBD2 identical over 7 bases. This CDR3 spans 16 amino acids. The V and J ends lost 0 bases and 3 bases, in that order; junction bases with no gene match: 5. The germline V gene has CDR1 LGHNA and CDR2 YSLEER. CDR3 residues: CASSQDSGGGYNEQFF. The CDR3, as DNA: TGCGCCAGCAGCCAAGATAGTGGGGGGGGCTACAATGAGCAGTTCTTC.

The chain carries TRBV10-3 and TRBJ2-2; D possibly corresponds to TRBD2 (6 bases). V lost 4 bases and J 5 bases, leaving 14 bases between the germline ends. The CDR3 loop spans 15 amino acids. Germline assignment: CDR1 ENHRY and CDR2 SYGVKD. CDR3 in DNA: TGTGCCATCAGTGGGGGCGCGGCGGGAACCGGGGAGCTGTTTTTT. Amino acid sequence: CAISGGAAGTGELFF.

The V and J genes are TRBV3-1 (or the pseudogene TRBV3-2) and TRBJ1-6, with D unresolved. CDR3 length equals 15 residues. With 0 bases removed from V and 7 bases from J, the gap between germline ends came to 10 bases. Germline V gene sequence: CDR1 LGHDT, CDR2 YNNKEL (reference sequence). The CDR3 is CASSQESRKNSPLHF. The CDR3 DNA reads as TGTGCCAGCAGCCAAGAAAGCCGTAAGAATTCACCCCTCCACTTT.